This passage covers 14 T cell receptor beta chains from one sample sequenced in a study of blood T cell repertoires in COVID-19 (dated by TCRdb to the early 2020s). Libraries came from the immunoSEQ multiplex PCR assay. The clones in this table, taken by TCRdb from immuneACCESS, are in-frame only. Not every clone is retained; where verified, under half of the shortfall comes from an unresolved V gene, and the cause of the rest is unknown. The sample table holds about 300,000 clones, of which around 87% were seen once. The ten largest clones capture 1.3% of the sample. The sample consisted of peripheral blood. Receptor source: a man in his sixties or seventies with acute or convalescent COVID-19.

The CDR3 spells CASRTGGADQPQHF. In DNA form, the CDR3 reads TGTGCCAGTCGAACAGGGGGCGCGGATCAGCCCCAGCATTTT. The V call is TRBV19, the J call TRBJ1-5, with 9 bases identical to TRBD1. Germline V gives CDR1 LNHDA, CDR2 SQIVND (reference sequence). CDR3 length: 14 residues. The V segment lost 8 bases and the J segment 5 bases; nucleotides outside the gene matches: 7.

This clone was seen just once. The J gene is TRBJ2-5, the V gene TRBV6-2 or TRBV6-3, with D tentatively TRBD2 (6 bases). CDR1 is MNHEY and CDR2 is SVGEGT in the germline V gene. The CDR3 spans 15 residues. V lost 0 bases and J 1 base, leaving 9 bases between the germline ends. The CDR3 nucleotides are TGTGCCAGCAGTTACTCGGGACTCATCCAAGAGACCCAGTACTTC. This sequence encodes CASSYSGLIQETQYF.

This clone was counted a single time. The rearrangement links TRBV4-1 to TRBJ2-5, with D possibly TRBD2 on 5 matching bases. Trimming cost V 2 bases and J 1 base, with 11 bases left between them. The germline V gene encodes CDR1 MGHRA and CDR2 YSYEKL. The CDR3 consists of 15 residues. The CDR3 spells CASSQQRRGQETQYF. In nucleotides, the CDR3 is TGCGCCAGCAGCCAACAGAGACGGGGCCAAGAGACCCAGTACTTC.

This clone occurred once. CDR3 amino acids: CASSLGGTANTGELFF. CDR3 nucleotide sequence: TGCGCCAGCAGCTTGGGCGGGACAGCGAACACCGGGGAGCTGTTTTTT. The chain carries TRBV5-1 and TRBJ2-2; D perhaps matches TRBD1 (7 bases). CDR1 and CDR2 (germline): SGHRS, YFSETQ. The V gene lost 0 bases and the J gene lost 0 bases, with 9 bases spanning the gap. CDR3 length: 16 amino acids.

The chain combines TRBV11-2 with TRBJ2-7, with 13 bases identical to TRBD2. There are 16 residues in the CDR3. Trimming took 5 bases from V and 3 from J; bases not matched to a gene: 7. In germline, CDR1 is SGHAT, CDR2 FQNNGV. The CDR3 DNA sequence: TGTGCCAGCAGCCTACGGGGGACTAGCGGGGTCTACGAGCAGTACTTC. Amino acids: CASSLRGTSGVYEQYF.

The chain has TRBV24-1 and TRBJ2-3, with D maybe TRBD1 (6 bases). CDR3 length: 18 amino acids. Looked up from germline, CDR1 is KGHDR and CDR2 is SFDVKD. The V end was cut by 4 bases, the J end by 10 bases, with 29 bases between. CDR3 residues: CATSDRGSGPSRRGAQYF. CDR3 in DNA: TGTGCCACCAGTGACCGGGGCTCAGGTCCCTCACGCAGGGGCGCGCAGTATTTT.

With regard to this clone: The sample has other DNA sequences that encode this CDR3 too. V is TRBV9 and J is TRBJ2-2, with 11 bases matching TRBD2. CDR3 length: 16 residues. CDR1 and CDR2 from the germline V gene are SGDLS and YYNGEE. V lost 2 bases and J lost 3; bases outside the gene matches: 3. CDR3 sequence reads: CASSVGTSGYTGELFF. DNA for the CDR3: TGTGCCAGCAGCGTGGGGACTAGCGGTTACACCGGGGAGCTGTTTTTT.

This chain joins TRBV5-6 and TRBJ2-7; D gene ambiguous. Germline assignment: CDR1 SGHDT and CDR2 YYEEEE. Trimming shortened V by 0 bases and J by 0 bases, and 16 bases separated the two germline ends. This CDR3 comprises 17 residues. The CDR3 region has the DNA TGTGCCAGCAGCTTGGGGGCATTTGGAATGAGCTCCTACGAGCAGTACTTC. Translating gives CASSLGAFGMSSYEQYF.

The chain has TRBV2 and TRBJ1-3; D ambiguous. Trimming took 3 bases from V and 0 from J, leaving 6 bases between them. Looked up from germline, CDR1 is SNHLY and CDR2 is FYNNEI. This CDR3 region has 14 residues. Here the CDR3 reads CASSDWSSGNTIYF. The CDR3 region has the DNA TGTGCCAGCAGTGATTGGAGCTCTGGAAACACCATATATTTT.

CDR3: CASNTGPYNEQFF. In nucleotides, the CDR3 is TGTGCCAGCAACACAGGACCTTACAATGAGCAGTTCTTC. The gene calls are TRBV11-2 and TRBJ2-1; tentative D call: TRBD1 (5 bases). Per the germline V gene, CDR1 is SGHAT and CDR2 is FQNNGV. This CDR3 has 13 residues. V was clipped by 7 bases and J by 4 bases, with 11 bases between them.

This clone was observed a handful of times. The chain recombines TRBV19 with TRBJ1-2; 12 nucleotides align to TRBD1. The CDR3 covers 16 residues. Trimming removed 5 bases from V and 3 bases from J; junction bases left unmatched: 7. CDR1 and CDR2 (germline): LNHDA, SQIVND (reference sequence). Here the CDR3 DNA reads TGTGCCAGTAGTTCTTTGGGACAGGGGGCTTACTATGGCTACACCTTC. This codes for CASSSLGQGAYYGYTF.

This clone was picked up one time. The chain carries TRBV4-3 and TRBJ1-4; D uncertain. Germline-derived CDR1 and CDR2 are LGHNA and YSLEER. The CDR3 has 16 residues. V shed 2 bases and J shed 0 bases, with 10 bases lying between them. The CDR3 nucleotides read TGCGCCAGCAGCCAATCATACGGTGCAACTAATGAAAAACTGTTTTTT. Its translation is CASSQSYGATNEKLFF.

In nucleotides, the CDR3 is TGTGCCAGCTCACCAGGCAGGGGGCAAGGTGGCTACACCTTC. As protein: CASSPGRGQGGYTF. This chain joins TRBV18 and TRBJ1-2, with 8 nucleotides matching TRBD1. CDR3 size: 14 residues. V shed 2 bases and J 7 bases; nucleotides not matched to a gene: 6. Germline V CDR1 and CDR2: KGHSH, LQKENI.

The V and J genes are TRBV19 and TRBJ1-5; D unclear. The V end was cut by 3 bases, the J end by 3 bases, with 9 bases between. CDR1 is LNHDA and CDR2 is SQIVND in the germline V gene (reference sequence). This CDR3 region has 14 residues. CDR3 region: CASSMSRNNQPQHF. The CDR3 DNA is TGTGCCAGTAGTATGAGTCGCAACAATCAGCCCCAGCATTTT.